The entry that follows covers one TCR beta chain sequence. This sample was included in a study of shared clonotypes between healthy human individuals. Each replicate PCR on the sorted subsets used 200 to 250 ng DNA (around 30,000 T cell genomes). Assay: immunoSEQ multiplex PCR; the TCRdb copy retains only in-frame clones and omits some. The sample lists about 2.2 million clones, 93% occurring once. Per germline, CDR1 LNHDA and CDR2 SQIVND (reference sequence). Unmatched junction bases numbered 19, after V lost 3 bases and J lost 7 bases. The CDR3 runs 19 residues. Naive CD8 cells, CD45RO-negative and positively selected for CCR7, excluded terminally differentiated effector memory CD45RA+ cells. Everyone who donated was a Caucasian adult who lived in Nashville, Tennessee.

The chain employs TRBV19 and TRBJ2-1, with 9 positions matching TRBD2. Sequenced: naive CD8+ T cells from PBMCs. This receptor was obtained from a man aged 18 to 35 in good health. Some clones in this sample may be carry-over from other donors' samples. The CDR3 is CASSISPFWREGLKNEQFF. Here the CDR3 DNA reads TGTGCCAGTAGTATTTCACCCTTTTGGCGGGAGGGCCTCAAAAATGAGCAGTTCTTC.